The 23 T cell receptor beta chains reported below all come from one sample, sequenced in a study of identical twins. Each CDR3 protein is one row after TCRdb ran MiXCR on the 5' RACE reads. The sample holds hundreds of thousands of distinct CDR3 sequences, roughly 20% seen once. These same data were also listed under a study on T cells expressing NK-cell markers.

The sequenced sample was PBMCs. Receptors originate from a woman aged 18-30 years in good health.

The chain uses TRBV20-1 and TRBJ2-1, with D perhaps TRBD1 (5 bases). The CDR3 covers 14 residues. V lost 1 base and J lost 6, with 13 bases in between. Germline V gene data show CDR1 as DFQATT and CDR2 as SNEGSKA (reference sequence). CDR3 sequence (DNA): TGCAGTGCTAGAGGGCTCCTGGGGCCCAATGAGCAGTTCTTC. This sequence encodes CSARGLLGPNEQFF.

The chain links TRBV5-1 to TRBJ2-3, with 10 nucleotides matching TRBD2. The CDR3 sequence is 16 residues long. Germline assignment: CDR1 SGHRS and CDR2 YFSETQ. The V segment lost 3 bases and the J segment 8 bases; nucleotides outside the gene matches: 12. CDR3 amino acids: CASSSTRTSGYGTQYF. CDR3 nucleotide sequence: TGCGCCAGCAGCTCAACCCGGACTAGCGGTTACGGTACGCAGTATTTT. The whole variable domain, filled in from reference TRBV5-1 and TRBJ2-3, reads KAGVTQTPRYLIKTRGQQVTLSCSPISGHRSVSWYQQTPGQGLQFLFEYFSETQRNKGNFPGRFSGRQFSNSRSEMNVSTLELGDSALYLCASSSTRTSGYGTQYFGPGTRLTVL.

There are a few counts of this clonotype. The J gene is TRBJ1-1, the V gene TRBV20-1; maybe TRBD1 (6 bases). There are 14 residues in the CDR3. The germline gives CDR1 DFQATT, CDR2 SNEGSKA (reference sequence). Trimming removed 5 bases from V and 2 bases from J, with 15 bases in between. Here the CDR3 reads CSAAPQQGNTEAFF. The CDR3, as DNA: TGCAGTGCTGCGCCTCAACAGGGAAACACTGAAGCTTTCTTT.

This clonotype was observed a handful of times. The chain joins TRBV7-9 to TRBJ1-1, with 11 bases lining up with TRBD1. With V trimmed by 5 bases and J by 0 bases, 8 bases remained unmatched. This CDR3 has 17 residues. Germline CDR1 reads SEHNR; CDR2 reads FQNEAQ (reference sequence). The CDR3 DNA is TGTGCCAGCAGCGCCGCGGGACAGGGGGTAGTGAACACTGAAGCTTTCTTT. Translated, it gives CASSAAGQGVVNTEAFF.

This clonotype occurred a few times. V usage is TRBV20-1 and J usage is TRBJ2-1; 9 bases are a match to TRBD2. V lost 6 bases and J lost 10; bases outside the gene matches: 13. The germline gives CDR1 DFQATT, CDR2 SNEGSKA (reference sequence). The length of the CDR3 is 14 residues. The CDR3 is CSARPVSGRGEQFF. CDR3 DNA sequence: TGCAGTGCCCGGCCCGTTAGCGGGAGAGGGGAGCAGTTCTTC.

The chain uses TRBV7-9 and TRBJ2-3; D is uncertain. Germline lookup yields CDR1 SEHNR and CDR2 FQNEAQ (reference sequence). The CDR3 sequence is 16 residues long. The V gene lost 2 bases and the J gene lost 0 bases, with 12 bases spanning the gap. The CDR3 sequence: CASSLQNNPSTDTQYF. The CDR3 region has the DNA TGTGCCAGCAGCTTACAGAATAATCCTAGCACAGATACGCAGTATTTT.

This clonotype has more than one count but fewer than ten. The chain combines TRBV7-9 with TRBJ2-7; D gene uncertain. This CDR3 is built from 13 residues. Germline CDR1 and CDR2: SEHNR and FQNEAQ (reference sequence). Trimming took off 4 bases at V and 7 bases at J, with 14 bases between the two ends. CDR3: CASSSSGTREQYF. In DNA, the CDR3 is TGTGCCAGCAGCTCCTCAGGAACGAGGGAGCAGTACTTC.

The chain employs TRBV2 and TRBJ2-1; TRBD2 matches at 8 bases. V shed 8 bases and J 2 bases; nucleotides not matched to a gene: 5. This CDR3 comprises 14 residues. The germline gives CDR1 SNHLY, CDR2 FYNNEI. The CDR3 DNA reads TGTGCCAGCCGAGCGGGAGCTGCCTACAATGAGCAGTTCTTC. Translating it yields CASRAGAAYNEQFF.

As DNA, the CDR3 is TGTGCCAGCTCACCATCGGACCGCATGGGTAACGAGCAGTACTTC. Translation gives CASSPSDRMGNEQYF. The genes are TRBV18 and TRBJ2-7; D is ambiguous. CDR1 is KGHSH and CDR2 is LQKENI in the germline V gene. V lost 2 bases, J lost 5 bases, and 16 bases lay in between. The CDR3 runs to 15 residues.

This clonotype was counted a few times. The V call is TRBV5-1, the J call TRBJ2-1, with 7 bases fitting TRBD2. The CDR3 extends over 13 amino acids. V trimming: 7 bases; J trimming: 6 bases; junction bases outside the gene matches: 7. Germline CDR1 reads SGHRS; CDR2 reads YFSETQ. CDR3 in amino acids: CASAGVGRNEQFF. Here the CDR3 DNA reads TGCGCCAGCGCGGGGGTCGGGCGCAATGAGCAGTTCTTC.

This clonotype has more than one count but fewer than ten. The rearrangement links TRBV12-3 or TRBV12-4 to TRBJ1-1; TRBD1 agrees at 7 bases. This CDR3 comprises 14 residues. Trimming cost V 7 bases and J 0 bases; bases outside gene matches: 5. CDR3 sequence: CASKWTGLNTEAFF. CDR3 sequence (DNA): TGTGCCAGCAAATGGACAGGACTGAACACTGAAGCTTTCTTT.

This clonotype has at least ten counts. The chain employs TRBV12-3 or TRBV12-4 and TRBJ2-7; 7 bases agree with TRBD1. The CDR3 loop spans 16 amino acids. Trimming at V came to 3 bases and at J to 2 bases, leaving 10 bases not matched to a gene. CDR3 residues: CASSLIGDSYPYEQYF. The CDR3 nucleotides are TGTGCCAGCAGTTTGATAGGGGACAGCTATCCCTACGAGCAGTACTTC.

This clonotype has only a few counts. Here the CDR3 reads CSASGLAGGTDTQYF. CDR3 in DNA: TGCAGTGCTAGCGGACTAGCGGGAGGAACAGATACGCAGTATTTT. V gene TRBV20-1 combines with J gene TRBJ2-3; TRBD2 agrees at 14 bases. CDR1 and CDR2 (germline): DFQATT, SNEGSKA (reference sequence). V lost 3 bases and J lost 3; bases outside the gene matches: 2. The CDR3 is 15 amino acids.

The rearrangement joins TRBV20-1 to TRBJ2-7, with a weak D call TRBD2 (6 bases). The germline V gene encodes CDR1 DFQATT and CDR2 SNEGSKA (reference sequence). V was clipped by 6 bases and J by 3 bases, with 12 bases between them. The CDR3 is made up of 12 amino acids. The CDR3 here is CSANREIYEQYF. CDR3 bases: TGCAGTGCCAACCGGGAGATCTACGAGCAGTACTTC.

V and J are TRBV28 and TRBJ2-1; TRBD1 or TRBD2 may be the D gene (5 bases each). Trimming stripped 6 bases from V and 4 bases from J, with 13 bases between. This CDR3 is built from 14 residues. In germline, CDR1 is MDHEN, CDR2 SYDVKM. In nucleotides, the CDR3 is TGTGCCAGCAGAAAGGGACCCCTTTACAATGAGCAGTTCTTC. Translation: CASRKGPLYNEQFF. Looking up the rest from reference TRBV28 and TRBJ2-1 gives the full variable domain: DVKVTQSSRYLVKRTGEKVFLECVQDMDHENMFWYRQDPGLGLRLIYFSYDVKMKEKGDIPEGYSVSREKKERFSLILESASTNQTSMYLCASRKGPLYNEQFFGPGTRLTVL.

This clonotype appeared a few times. This rearrangement joins TRBV3-1 to TRBJ2-1; D remains ambiguous. This CDR3 is 15 amino acids long. Germline V gene sequence: CDR1 LGHDT, CDR2 YNNKEL (reference sequence). V was clipped by 3 bases and J by 4 bases, with 13 bases between them. CDR3 protein: CASSQDPGLYNEQFF. CDR3 nucleotides: TGTGCCAGCAGCCAGGACCCTGGGCTATACAATGAGCAGTTCTTC.

This rearrangement joins TRBV5-1 to TRBJ2-1; TRBD1 agrees at 8 bases. The germline gives CDR1 SGHRS, CDR2 YFSETQ. The V and J ends lost 3 bases and 6 bases, in that order; junction bases with no gene match: 11. This CDR3 has 16 amino acids. CDR3 amino acids: CASSSGGTGPRNEQFF. The CDR3 DNA sequence: TGCGCCAGCAGCTCAGGCGGGACAGGTCCCCGCAATGAGCAGTTCTTC.

This clonotype has more than one count but fewer than ten. One end of the junction fails to match germline, which may point to a read error. This chain uses TRBV5-1 with TRBJ2-6; no clear D. Germline V gene lookup returns CDR1 SGHRS and CDR2 YFSETQ. The CDR3 sequence is 17 residues long. The CDR3 region has the DNA TGCGCCAGCAGTTTGGCTCTAGTAGCCTCTGGGGCCAACGTCCTGACTTTC. Its protein product is CASSLALVASGANVLTF.

The chain carries TRBV6-5 and TRBJ1-6; D unclear. The V gene's germline CDR1 is MNHEY and CDR2 SVGAGI. The CDR3 consists of 16 residues. V lost 7 bases to trimming and J lost 8 bases, with 21 bases between them. CDR3 in DNA: TGTGCCAGCAATTTACATGCAGCCAGTGAGGATTCACCCCTCCACTTT. It is translated as CASNLHAASEDSPLHF.

The sample holds many counts of this clonotype. This chain uses TRBV18 with TRBJ2-7, with 9 bases that match TRBD1. The CDR3 consists of 15 residues. Germline V gives CDR1 KGHSH, CDR2 LQKENI. The V and J ends lost 8 bases and 1 base, in that order; junction bases with no gene match: 9. The chain's CDR3 is CASSPPGTGSYEQYF. In DNA, the CDR3 is TGTGCCAGCAGTCCCCCCGGGACAGGGTCCTACGAGCAGTACTTC.

This chain joins TRBV12-3 or TRBV12-4 and TRBJ2-6, with D maybe TRBD2 (6 bases). V was shortened by 3 bases and J by 0 bases, with 9 bases between the two germline ends. The CDR3 has 16 residues. The CDR3 protein is CASSLGLRSGANVLTF. The DNA for the CDR3 is TGTGCCAGCAGTTTGGGACTGCGCTCTGGGGCCAACGTCCTGACTTTC.

The chain is built from TRBV12-3 or TRBV12-4 and TRBJ1-1; D is undetermined. This CDR3 spans 13 amino acids. Between the trimmed V and J ends, which lost 3 bases and 8 bases, there was a span of 13 bases. For the CDR3, the DNA is TGTGCCAGCAGTTTCAGCGTAGTCGACGAAGCTTTCTTT. It codes for CASSFSVVDEAFF.

At least ten counts were recorded for this clonotype. V and J are TRBV6-1 and TRBJ2-7; weak D call: TRBD1 (5 bases). The length of the CDR3 is 15 residues. The germline gives CDR1 MNHNS, CDR2 SASEGT. Trimming pared 5 bases from V and 3 bases from J, leaving 17 bases between. The CDR3 is CASSPGFSKHYEQYF. The CDR3 DNA sequence: TGTGCCAGCAGTCCAGGGTTTTCGAAACACTACGAGCAGTACTTC.